This TCR beta chain was captured by sequencing in a study of cytomegalovirus exposure and HLA in healthy donors. Study-wide results and caveats: Apparent HLA restriction characterized most CMV-associated TCR beta chains in a later analysis.

This clone was detected only once. Its antigen remains unidentified. The primer mix had 60 Vbeta and 13 Jbeta primers. Repertoires were generated with immunoSEQ multiplex PCR, while TCRdb's copy carries only in-frame clones and drops some. The sample contains around 150,000 clones, roughly 79% of which appear only once. The CDR3 is 16 residues long. The receptor was isolated from a male donor in good health and CMV-seronegative. This rearrangement joins TRBV1 to TRBJ2-5; the table's D call of TRBD2 was not tested on the DNA. TRBV1 is a pseudogene. Sequenced sample: PBMCs. The CDR3 loop reads CTSLLPVAGLQETQYF. The DNA of the CDR3 is TGCACCAGCCTCCTACCCGTAGCGGGGCTCCAAGAGACCCAGTACTTC.